The 19 T cell receptor beta chains listed next were all sequenced from one sample in a study of T cell responses to AZD1222 COVID-19 vaccine. Assay: immunoSEQ multiplex PCR; the TCRdb copy retains only in-frame clones and omits some. This sample has some 160,000 clones; roughly 87% occur once, and the top ten carry 0.85% to 1.1%. Sequencing used peripheral blood, obtained 28 days after the second AZD1222 dose. These receptors all come from an adult who received the AZD1222 COVID-19 vaccine.

This chain joins TRBV7-9 and TRBJ2-7; the match to TRBD1 covers 10 bases. There are 14 residues in the CDR3. With 5 bases clipped from V and 5 bases from J, the junction kept 6 bases outside the gene matches. Germline V lookup: CDR1 SEHNR, CDR2 FQNEAQ (reference sequence). CDR3 protein: CASSPRTGGNEQYF. CDR3 nucleotide sequence: TGTGCCAGCAGCCCGAGGACAGGGGGAAACGAGCAGTACTTC. Full variable domain (outside the CDR3, taken from reference TRBV7-9 and TRBJ2-7): DTGVSQNPRHKITKRGQNVTFRCDPISEHNRLYWYRQTLGQGPEFLTYFQNEAQLEKSRLLSDRFSAERPKGSFSTLEIQRTEQGDSAMYLCASSPRTGGNEQYFGPGTRLTVT.

In this sample, this clone turned up a few times. The chain employs TRBV27 and TRBJ2-1; D unclear. The CDR3 is 8 residues long. V was pared by 10 bases and J by 5 bases, with 0 bases between. Looked up from germline, CDR1 is MNHEY and CDR2 is SMNVEV (reference sequence). CDR3 loop: CANNEQFF. Written as DNA, the CDR3 is TGTGCCAACAATGAGCAGTTCTTC.

The chain employs TRBV5-1 and TRBJ1-4; a possible D gene is TRBD1 (5 bases). CDR1 and CDR2 (germline): SGHRS, YFSETQ. Trimming removed 1 base at V and 5 bases at J, with 9 bases between. The CDR3 spans 14 residues. The CDR3 here is CASSLNTGNEKLFF. CDR3 in DNA: TGCGCCAGCAGCTTGAACACAGGCAATGAAAAACTGTTTTTT. The whole variable domain, remainder taken from reference TRBV5-1 and TRBJ1-4, is KAGVTQTPRYLIKTRGQQVTLSCSPISGHRSVSWYQQTPGQGLQFLFEYFSETQRNKGNFPGRFSGRQFSNSRSEMNVSTLELGDSALYLCASSLNTGNEKLFFGSGTQLSVL.

The CDR3 DNA sequence: TGTGCCAGTAGTATAGGGGGACGGATGAATGAAAAACTGTTTTTT. Amino acids: CASSIGGRMNEKLFF. The chain uses TRBV19 and TRBJ1-4, with a weak D call TRBD1 (5 bases). V lost 1 base and J 5 bases, leaving 11 bases between the germline ends. The CDR3 has 15 amino acids. Germline V gene sequence: CDR1 LNHDA, CDR2 SQIVND (reference sequence).

V and J are TRBV12-3 or TRBV12-4 and TRBJ2-3; D is ambiguous. CDR3 length equals 13 residues. Trimming shortened V by 9 bases and J by 3 bases, and 13 bases separated the two germline ends. DNA of the CDR3: TGTGCCAGTGGCCTTTTGGGGACAGATACGCAGTATTTT. Encoded protein: CASGLLGTDTQYF.

The chain combines TRBV25-1 with TRBJ1-2, with 10 bases aligning to TRBD1. This CDR3 contains 18 residues. CDR1 MGHDK and CDR2 SYGVNS come from the germline V gene. Trimming at V came to 4 bases and at J to 4 bases, leaving 15 bases not matched to a gene. The CDR3 DNA sequence: TGTGCCAGCAGTGCAGACCCCGGGACAGGGGATGGGATCTATGGCTACACCTTC. It codes for CASSADPGTGDGIYGYTF.

The chain carries TRBV3-1 (or the pseudogene TRBV3-2) and TRBJ1-2; weak D call: TRBD1 (6 bases). V was pared by 3 bases and J by 4 bases, with 15 bases between. The germline V gene has CDR1 LGHDT and CDR2 YNNKEL (reference sequence). This CDR3 contains 15 residues. The CDR3 sequence: CASSHNRVIPYGYTF. The CDR3 DNA sequence: TGTGCCAGCAGCCACAACAGGGTTATCCCCTATGGCTACACCTTC.

The genes are TRBV9 and TRBJ2-1; D not resolved. Germline V CDR1 and CDR2: SGDLS, YYNGEE. Trimming shortened V by 0 bases and J by 6 bases, and 7 bases separated the two germline ends. The CDR3 is 13 amino acids. CDR3 in DNA: TGTGCCAGCAGCGTAGGGCCTACCAATGAGCAGTTCTTC. It encodes CASSVGPTNEQFF. Drawing the rest from reference TRBV9 and TRBJ2-1, the complete variable domain is DSGVTQTPKHLITATGQRVTLRCSPRSGDLSVYWYQQSLDQGLQFLIQYYNGEERAKGNILERFSAQQFPDLHSELNLSSLELGDSALYFCASSVGPTNEQFFGPGTRLTVL.

This chain uses TRBV7-9 with TRBJ1-2; weak D call: TRBD1 (5 bases). With 0 bases removed from V and 7 bases from J, the gap between germline ends came to 12 bases. The CDR3 extends over 14 amino acids. Germline CDR1 is SEHNR and CDR2 is FQNEAQ (reference sequence). CDR3 sequence reads: CASSLAGEGVGYTF. As DNA, the CDR3 is TGTGCCAGCAGCTTAGCGGGGGAAGGGGTTGGCTACACCTTC.

This chain uses TRBV30 with TRBJ1-2; D uncertain. Trimming took off 8 bases at V and 7 bases at J, with 20 bases between the two ends. CDR1 GTSNPN and CDR2 SVGIG come from the germline V gene (reference sequence). The CDR3 is made up of 13 amino acids. CDR3 residues: CARRREFPLGYTF. The CDR3 nucleotides read TGTGCCCGACGACGTGAATTCCCCCTTGGCTACACCTTC. Variable domain in full (rest from reference TRBV30 and TRBJ1-2): SQTIHQWPATLVQPVGSPLSLECTVEGTSNPNLYWYRQAAGRGLQLLFYSVGIGQISSEVPQNLSASRPQDRQFILSSKKLLLSDSGFYLCARRREFPLGYTFGSGTRLTVV.

The chain joins TRBV10-2 to TRBJ1-1, with TRBD1 identical over 7 bases. Germline CDR1 WSHSY, CDR2 SAAADI. Trimming took 6 bases from V and 1 from J; bases not matched to a gene: 8. This CDR3 spans 15 amino acids. The CDR3 nucleotides are TGCGCCAGCAGAGGGAACGGGACAGCGAACACTGAAGCTTTCTTT. Translation gives CASRGNGTANTEAFF.

CDR3 loop: CASSPGTGPYEQYF. Here the CDR3 DNA reads TGTGCCAGCTCACCCGGGACAGGACCCTACGAGCAGTACTTC. V gene TRBV18 combines with J gene TRBJ2-7; 8 nucleotides agree with TRBD1. Germline V gene lookup returns CDR1 KGHSH and CDR2 LQKENI. The CDR3 sequence is 14 residues long. V shed 3 bases, J shed 2 bases, and the junction held 3 bases outside the gene matches. Supplemented by reference TRBV18 and TRBJ2-7, the full variable domain reads NAGVMQNPRHLVRRRGQEARLRCSPMKGHSHVYWYRQLPEEGLKFMVYLQKENIIDESGMPKERFSAEFPKEGPSILRIQQVVRGDSAAYFCASSPGTGPYEQYFGPGTRLTVT.

The chain links TRBV29-1 to TRBJ1-2, with TRBD1 as a possible D gene (6 bases). V shed 1 base and J shed 8 bases, with 17 bases lying between them. From germline, CDR1 is SQVTM and CDR2 ANQGSEA. CDR3 size: 14 residues. The CDR3, as DNA: TGCAGCGTTGAAGTCCCCGGGGCAGGGGTAGGCTACACCTTC. Translation gives CSVEVPGAGVGYTF.

The chain links TRBV6-4 to TRBJ1-2; 7 bases line up with TRBD1. Per germline, CDR1 MRHNA and CDR2 SNTAGT. CDR3 length: 14 amino acids. V lost 5 bases and J lost 4; bases outside the gene matches: 7. The CDR3 DNA follows: TGTGCCAGCAGTTTTGGGGACAGCACCTATGGCTACACCTTC. Its translation: CASSFGDSTYGYTF.

Only one count was recorded for this clone. The CDR3 here is CASSPDLTGKEYGYTF. The CDR3 nucleotides are TGCGCCAGCAGCCCGGACCTTACAGGGAAGGAATATGGCTACACCTTC. V is TRBV5-1 and J is TRBJ1-2; D might be TRBD1 (6 bases). Germline assignment: CDR1 SGHRS and CDR2 YFSETQ. This CDR3 comprises 16 residues. The ends were cut back, 4 bases at V and 5 bases at J, with 21 bases in the middle.

This chain joins TRBV13 and TRBJ1-2; no clear D. CDR1 is PRHDT and CDR2 is FYEKMQ in the germline V gene (reference sequence). Trimming pared 3 bases from V and 8 bases from J, leaving 10 bases between. This CDR3 region has 12 residues. DNA for the CDR3: TGTGCCAGCAGCTTTTCCCATCGGGGCTACACCTTC. This encodes CASSFSHRGYTF.

V usage is TRBV27 and J usage is TRBJ2-7, with D tentatively TRBD1 (6 bases). V was trimmed by 5 bases and J by 3 bases, leaving 14 bases between them. Looked up from germline, CDR1 is MNHEY and CDR2 is SMNVEV (reference sequence). CDR3 length equals 14 residues. CDR3 protein: CASSAGVSFYEQYF. CDR3 bases: TGTGCCAGCAGTGCAGGGGTATCATTCTACGAGCAGTACTTC.

V is TRBV29-1 and J is TRBJ2-7; D call uncertain. The V gene lost 5 bases and the J gene lost 2 bases, with 13 bases spanning the gap. The CDR3 is 13 amino acids. CDR1 SQVTM and CDR2 ANQGSEA come from the germline V gene. CDR3 coding DNA: TGCAGCGTTCTTAGTCCGGATACCTACGAGCAGTACTTC. Translation gives CSVLSPDTYEQYF.

For this clone: Mismatch with germline at one junction end may stem from a read error. This chain links TRBV7-2 with TRBJ1-2; D ambiguous. Per germline, CDR1 SGHTA and CDR2 FQGNSA. The CDR3 runs to 11 residues. The DNA of the CDR3 is TGTGCCAGCAGCTTAGGGGCTGGCGACACCTTC. This translates into CASSLGAGDTF.